This TCR beta chain was sequenced in a study of T-cell memory formation after mild COVID-19. Study-wide background: Across donors, TCR clusters were largely donor specific. Study-wide findings and caveats: Clones which contracted sat mainly in CM and EM if CD4+, and in EMRA if CD8+.

The CDR3 covers 16 residues. The V end lost 4 bases, the J end lost 2 bases, and 19 bases lay between the germline ends. CDR1 SGHRS and CDR2 YFSETQ come from the germline V gene. Details on this clonotype: The antigen remains unidentified.

5'RACE primed at constant segments yielded TCR alpha and TCR beta cDNA libraries bearing sample barcodes and UMIs. A single record per CDR3 protein comes from TCRdb applying MiXCR to the 5' RACE reads. The sample consists of 410,000 or so distinct CDR3 sequences, more than 20% of them appearing once. Sequenced sample: PBMCs or a T cell subset sorted from them (not recorded which). This chain joins TRBV5-1 and TRBJ2-7; either TRBD1 or TRBD2 may supply D (6 bases each). This clonotype originated in an adult woman who had mild COVID-19 (a few samples of this study predate the infection). Cell type and time point are not known. The CDR3 coding sequence is TGCGCCAGCAGCCCTCTTGGGACAAGGGGGGCCTACGAGCAGTACTTC. It is translated as CASSPLGTRGAYEQYF.